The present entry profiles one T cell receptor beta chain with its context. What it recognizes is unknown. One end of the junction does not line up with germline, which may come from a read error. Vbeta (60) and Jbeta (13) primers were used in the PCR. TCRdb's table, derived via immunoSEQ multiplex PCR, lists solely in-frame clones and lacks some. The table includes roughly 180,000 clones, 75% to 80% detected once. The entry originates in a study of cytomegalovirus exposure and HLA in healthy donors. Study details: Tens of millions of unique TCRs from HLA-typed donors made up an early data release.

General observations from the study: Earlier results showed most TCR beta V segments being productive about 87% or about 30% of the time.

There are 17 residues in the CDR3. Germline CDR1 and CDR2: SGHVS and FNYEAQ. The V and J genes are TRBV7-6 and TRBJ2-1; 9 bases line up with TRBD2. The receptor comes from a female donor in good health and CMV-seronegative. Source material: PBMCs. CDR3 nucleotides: TGTGCCAGCGGCTTAGAAGGCGGGGGGGCGCGCTACAATGAGCAGTTCTTC. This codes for CASGLEGGGARYNEQFF.